The T cell receptor beta chain described here comes from a study of blood T cell repertoires in COVID-19. Whole-study context: T cells, B-cell-depleted T cells, or PBMCs provided the cDNA or gDNA that served as material.

Measured with immunoSEQ multiplex PCR; TCRdb has only the in-frame clones, and not every one. The sample includes around 500,000 clones, around 89% of them seen just once. The CDR3 loop spans 14 amino acids. Looked up from germline, CDR1 is MNHNY and CDR2 is SVGAGI (reference sequence). V lost 6 bases and J lost 10; bases outside the gene matches: 13. Everyone who took part was roughly 18 to 89 years old, and they came from 24 US areas. Cohorts were based on clinical histories the participants reported. The recovered donors of Cohort 3 showed two negative PCRs, clearance, or symptom resolution. The J gene is TRBJ1-1, the V gene TRBV6-6; 8 positions agree with TRBD1. The sequenced sample was PBMCs or T cells enriched from blood (not recorded which). The clonotype originates from a woman aged 40 to 49 who had recovered from COVID-19. The CDR3 loop reads CASRVGQGAGRAFF. In nucleotides, the CDR3 is TGTGCCAGCAGAGTCGGGCAGGGGGCCGGCCGAGCTTTCTTT.